The rows below give T cell receptor beta chains drawn from one sample of a study of blood T cell repertoires in COVID-19. Here immunoSEQ multiplex PCR was the method, and the copy in TCRdb shows in-frame clones only, minus some. The repertoire holds approximately 470,000 clones, with 80% to 90% as singletons. Sequencing was done on a sample of peripheral blood. Source of these receptors: a human donor in a cohort sampled during active COVID-19. The conserved cysteine and the conserved F or W are not part of the CDR3 here. The order of the fields is J gene, clone size, D gene, V gene, CDR3 protein. A D gene is named only where the DNA matches it firmly. Clone size is not always given. Where it is, it says once, few, many or a class for expanded clones.

J gene: TRBJ2-5
clone size: .
D gene: .
V gene: TRBV5-1
CDR3 protein: ASSPFTSGTLQETQY

J gene: TRBJ1-4
clone size: .
D gene: .
V gene: TRBV5-4
CDR3 protein: ASSHDRATNEKLF

J gene: TRBJ2-2
clone size: .
D gene: .
V gene: TRBV6-7
CDR3 protein: ASLRGRNTGELF

J gene: TRBJ2-7
clone size: .
D gene: TRBD2
V gene: TRBV11-3
CDR3 protein: ASGPGTSGTYEQY

J gene: TRBJ2-3
clone size: .
D gene: TRBD2
V gene: TRBV27
CDR3 protein: ASSTPTSGMDTQY

J gene: TRBJ1-5
clone size: .
D gene: .
V gene: TRBV11-2
CDR3 protein: ASSLQGQFQPQH

J gene: TRBJ2-3
clone size: .
D gene: TRBD1
V gene: TRBV6-1
CDR3 protein: ASSGRQGISTDTQY

J gene: TRBJ2-5
clone size: .
D gene: .
V gene: TRBV12-3/TRBV12-4
CDR3 protein: ASSPGQGETQY

J gene: TRBJ2-7
clone size: .
D gene: TRBD1
V gene: TRBV9
CDR3 protein: ASSVGVVRTGSSYEQY

J gene: TRBJ2-1
clone size: .
D gene: .
V gene: TRBV30
CDR3 protein: AWDPAGKNEQF

J gene: TRBJ2-7
clone size: once
D gene: .
V gene: TRBV28
CDR3 protein: AISGPRAGTYEQY

J gene: TRBJ1-2
clone size: .
D gene: TRBD1
V gene: TRBV6-2/TRBV6-3
CDR3 protein: ASSYNGQGRGYT

J gene: TRBJ1-2
clone size: .
D gene: .
V gene: TRBV28
CDR3 protein: ASGQPSNYGYT

J gene: TRBJ1-1
clone size: .
D gene: .
V gene: TRBV28
CDR3 protein: ASIPSWQSPKAF

J gene: TRBJ1-2
clone size: .
D gene: TRBD1
V gene: TRBV7-3
CDR3 protein: ASSPAGGTNGYT

J gene: TRBJ2-5
clone size: .
D gene: TRBD1
V gene: TRBV5-1
CDR3 protein: ASSLASGTGYEETQY

J gene: TRBJ2-1
clone size: .
D gene: .
V gene: TRBV28
CDR3 protein: ASSSSDSNEQF

J gene: TRBJ2-7
clone size: .
D gene: .
V gene: TRBV11-2
CDR3 protein: ASSNPALAIYEQY

J gene: TRBJ2-1
clone size: .
D gene: TRBD2
V gene: TRBV10-1
CDR3 protein: ASSEKLAGYGNEQF

J gene: TRBJ2-3
clone size: .
D gene: TRBD2
V gene: TRBV29-1
CDR3 protein: SGGGGRGPDTQY

J gene: TRBJ2-1
clone size: .
D gene: .
V gene: TRBV7-8
CDR3 protein: ASSLRLANEQF

J gene: TRBJ2-2
clone size: .
D gene: TRBD2
V gene: TRBV3-1/TRBV3-2
CDR3 protein: ASSQVWGTSGSPGELF

J gene: TRBJ1-1
clone size: .
D gene: TRBD1
V gene: TRBV4-2
CDR3 protein: ASSPGTGVVEWTEAF

J gene: TRBJ2-1
clone size: once
D gene: TRBD2
V gene: TRBV2
CDR3 protein: ASSRTSEYNEQF

J gene: TRBJ2-5
clone size: .
D gene: TRBD2
V gene: TRBV30
CDR3 protein: AWSVGLAGPRETQY

J gene: TRBJ1-3
clone size: many
D gene: .
V gene: TRBV30
CDR3 protein: AWSVQARLIY

J gene: TRBJ1-4
clone size: .
D gene: TRBD1
V gene: TRBV18
CDR3 protein: ASSPGTGYQEKLF

J gene: TRBJ2-7
clone size: .
D gene: TRBD1
V gene: TRBV6-5
CDR3 protein: ASTRGTGVYEQY

J gene: TRBJ1-2
clone size: .
D gene: .
V gene: TRBV27
CDR3 protein: ASSPGPGIYGYT

J gene: TRBJ2-5
clone size: .
D gene: .
V gene: TRBV7-9
CDR3 protein: ASSLLQGREETQY

J gene: TRBJ1-5
clone size: .
D gene: .
V gene: TRBV12-3/TRBV12-4
CDR3 protein: ASSSKGDQPQH

J gene: TRBJ2-1
clone size: once
D gene: .
V gene: TRBV10-2
CDR3 protein: ASSQLGMSYNEQF

J gene: TRBJ2-7
clone size: .
D gene: TRBD2
V gene: TRBV6-1
CDR3 protein: ASSEPGRAPYEQY

J gene: TRBJ2-7
clone size: .
D gene: .
V gene: TRBV5-1
CDR3 protein: ASSLGGGQY

J gene: TRBJ2-5
clone size: .
D gene: TRBD2
V gene: TRBV3-1/TRBV3-2
CDR3 protein: ASSPRAGGWETQY

J gene: TRBJ2-1
clone size: .
D gene: .
V gene: TRBV29-1
CDR3 protein: SPRRPSGEQF

J gene: TRBJ1-6
clone size: once
D gene: .
V gene: TRBV6-5
CDR3 protein: ASSPRPGQDSPLH

J gene: TRBJ2-4
clone size: .
D gene: TRBD1
V gene: TRBV9
CDR3 protein: ASSGYPGGPKNIQY

J gene: TRBJ1-1
clone size: .
D gene: .
V gene: TRBV7-6
CDR3 protein: ASSLVPTGDMNTEAF

J gene: TRBJ2-3
clone size: .
D gene: TRBD2
V gene: TRBV6-5
CDR3 protein: ASSLAGGDTQY

J gene: TRBJ2-7
clone size: .
D gene: TRBD1
V gene: TRBV30
CDR3 protein: AWSAFRQGGSYEQY

J gene: TRBJ2-7
clone size: .
D gene: .
V gene: TRBV6-5
CDR3 protein: ASSSVNYEQY

J gene: TRBJ1-2
clone size: .
D gene: TRBD1
V gene: TRBV5-4
CDR3 protein: ASSLAGQGSNYGYT

J gene: TRBJ2-5
clone size: .
D gene: TRBD1
V gene: TRBV7-2
CDR3 protein: ASSFGDRVQETQY

J gene: TRBJ1-3
clone size: .
D gene: .
V gene: TRBV28
CDR3 protein: ASSANRDSGNTIY

J gene: TRBJ2-7
clone size: few
D gene: TRBD1
V gene: TRBV19
CDR3 protein: ASTGGASGEQY